The 2 T cell receptor beta chains given below trace back to one sample, sequenced in a study of Ad26.COV2.S vaccination and SARS-CoV-2 variants. Specified treatment: around 19 received Ad26.COV2.S at low or high dose, single or two shots; about 5 received placebo; per-sample allocation not given. Sampling took place 63 days after the first vaccine or placebo injection. TCRdb keeps only in-frame clones here, not all; method: immunoSEQ multiplex PCR. Among 380,000 or so clones listed, about four fifths were seen once. The sample was peripheral blood, taken in a trial of Ad26.COV2.S vaccine versus placebo. The receptors shown here come from a person aged 18-65 years who received the Ad26.COV2.S COVID-19 vaccine or a placebo.

The chain links TRBV6-6 to TRBJ1-5; TRBD1 is a possible D gene (6 bases). The germline V gene encodes CDR1 MNHNY and CDR2 SVGAGI (reference sequence). The CDR3 extends over 15 amino acids. The ends were cut back, 2 bases at V and 5 bases at J, with 13 bases in the middle. Written as DNA, the CDR3 is TGTGCCAGCAGTTACGCTGGGGCAGGGGATCAGCCCCAGCATTTT. This gives the protein CASSYAGAGDQPQHF.

The gene calls are TRBV28 and TRBJ2-3; 13 positions agree with TRBD2. In germline, CDR1 is MDHEN, CDR2 SYDVKM. The CDR3 sequence is 17 residues long. Germline trimming cut 2 bases from V and 4 bases from J; bases unmatched to any gene: 6. The CDR3 protein is CASSLLRTSGRSDTQYF. Here the CDR3 DNA reads TGTGCCAGCAGTTTACTACGGACTAGCGGGAGATCAGATACGCAGTATTTT.